The source of this T cell receptor beta chain is a study of early stage breast cancer tumors. V lost 6 bases, J lost 7 bases, and 8 bases stayed unmatched. The germline V gene encodes CDR1 MNHEY and CDR2 SVGAGI. This CDR3 spans 14 amino acids. This clone was seen just once. Here immunoSEQ multiplex PCR was the method, and the copy in TCRdb shows in-frame clones only, minus some. The sample lists about 38,000 clones, over 70% occurring once. The rearrangement links TRBV6-5 to TRBJ2-2; 7 nucleotides match TRBD1. This receptor was obtained from a person between 55 and 69 years old with breast cancer. The material sequenced was blood. The CDR3 loop reads CASSQDRKSGELFF. CDR3 bases: TGTGCCAGCAGCCAGGACAGGAAGAGCGGGGAGCTGTTTTTT.